Described below is a single TCR beta chain sequence and its context. Antigen: not known. The data derive from a study of blood T cells in healthy people across ages. About the research overall: Per two T cells, template switching captured roughly one barcoded beta molecule.

Findings and caveats of the study: With age, beta diversity per million T cells declined roughly linearly, significantly by over 35.

The CDR3 is made up of 12 amino acids. V gave up 5 bases and J gave up 8 bases, with 10 bases separating them. The second PCR ran about 6 to 11 cycles with a sample-barcoded 5' primer and J-beta primers. A 12-random-nucleotide template-switch adaptor tagged each cDNA molecule. TCRdb reprocessed the 5' RACE reads with MiXCR, giving one entry per CDR3 protein. In the table there are 650,000 to 900,000 distinct CDR3 sequences, under 80% of which are singletons. Isolated per sample were at least 6 million PBMCs. The material sequenced was blood. The TCR comes from a young man in good health. The gene calls are TRBV12-3 or TRBV12-4 and TRBJ2-1; the D is unclear. Here the CDR3 reads CASSPLMYEQFF. The CDR3 coding sequence is TGTGCCAGCAGTCCGCTTATGTATGAGCAGTTCTTC.